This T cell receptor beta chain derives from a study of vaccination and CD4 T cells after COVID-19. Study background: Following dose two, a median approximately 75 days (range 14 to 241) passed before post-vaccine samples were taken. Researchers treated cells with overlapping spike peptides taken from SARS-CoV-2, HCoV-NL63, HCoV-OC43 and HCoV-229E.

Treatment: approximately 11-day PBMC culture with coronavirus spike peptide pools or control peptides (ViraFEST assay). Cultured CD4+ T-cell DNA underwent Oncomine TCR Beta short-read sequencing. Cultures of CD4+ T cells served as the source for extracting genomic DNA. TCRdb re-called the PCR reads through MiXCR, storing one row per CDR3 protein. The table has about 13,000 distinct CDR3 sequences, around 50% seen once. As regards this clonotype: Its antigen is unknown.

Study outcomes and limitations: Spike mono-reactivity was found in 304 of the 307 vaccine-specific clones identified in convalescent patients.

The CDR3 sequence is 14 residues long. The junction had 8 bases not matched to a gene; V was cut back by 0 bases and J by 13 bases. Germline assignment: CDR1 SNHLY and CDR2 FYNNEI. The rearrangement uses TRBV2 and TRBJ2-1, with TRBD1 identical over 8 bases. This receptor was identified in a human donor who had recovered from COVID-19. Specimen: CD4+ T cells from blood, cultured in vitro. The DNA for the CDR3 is TGTGCCAGCAGTGAAGCGGGACAGGTATGGAATCAGTTCTTC. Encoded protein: CASSEAGQVWNQFF.